The rows below give T cell receptor beta chains drawn from one sample of a study of graft-versus-host responses after intestinal transplantation. Their recognized antigens are unknown. TCRdb's table, derived via immunoSEQ multiplex PCR, lists solely in-frame clones and lacks some. The data contain around 120,000 clones, 85% to 95% of them singletons. The source material was unstimulated CD8+ T cells sorted from spleen or lymph node cells, sampled before intestinal transplant. The receptors derive from a human donor who received an intestinal transplant. CDR3s include the opening cysteine and the closing phenylalanine or tryptophan. D genes are given only for firm matches. For some rows the clone size is stated as once, few or many, or as a class when expanded; others skip it.

size: NA
V: TRBV7-8
J: TRBJ1-2
D: NA
CDR3: CASSYGVYYGYTF
DNA: TGTGCCAGCAGCTATGGGGTTTACTATGGCTACACCTTC

size: NA
V: TRBV19
J: TRBJ2-7
D: NA
CDR3: CASSIGISYEQYF
DNA: TGTGCCAGTAGTATTGGTATCAGCTACGAGCAGTACTTC

size: once
V: TRBV27
J: TRBJ2-7
D: TRBD2
CDR3: CASSLLGGVGNYEQYF
DNA: TGTGCCAGCTCCTTGTTGGGGGGGGTAGGTAACTACGAGCAGTACTTC

size: NA
V: TRBV2
J: TRBJ2-1
D: NA
CDR3: CASRGSNEQFF
DNA: TGTGCCAGCAGAGGATCCAATGAGCAGTTCTTC

size: NA
V: TRBV19
J: TRBJ2-1
D: TRBD2
CDR3: CASSTDSGLVEYEQFF
DNA: TGTGCCAGTAGTACGGACTCGGGACTAGTTGAATATGAGCAGTTCTTC

size: NA
V: TRBV4-2
J: TRBJ2-7
D: TRBD1
CDR3: CASSGGQGAYEQYF
DNA: TGTGCCAGCAGCGGTGGACAGGGGGCATATGAGCAGTACTTC

size: NA
V: TRBV28
J: TRBJ2-2
D: NA
CDR3: CASSLLQGNTGELFF
DNA: TGTGCCAGCAGTTTATTACAGGGGAACACCGGGGAGCTGTTTTTT

size: NA
V: TRBV10-3
J: TRBJ2-7
D: TRBD1
CDR3: CAISEIGTGLYEQYF
DNA: TGTGCCATCAGTGAGATCGGGACAGGCCTCTACGAGCAGTACTTC

size: NA
V: TRBV5-5
J: TRBJ1-3
D: NA
CDR3: CASSASGAGNTIYF
DNA: TGTGCCAGCAGCGCCTCGGGCGCTGGAAACACCATATATTTT

size: NA
V: TRBV30
J: TRBJ2-7
D: TRBD1
CDR3: CAGTGDSYEQYF
DNA: TGTGCCGGGACAGGGGACTCCTACGAGCAGTACTTC

size: once
V: TRBV6-5
J: TRBJ2-5
D: TRBD1
CDR3: CASSLRDRAQETQYF
DNA: TGTGCCAGCAGTCTTCGGGACAGAGCCCAAGAGACCCAGTACTTC

size: NA
V: TRBV10-3
J: TRBJ2-1
D: NA
CDR3: CAISDRATSYNEQFF
DNA: TGTGCCATCAGCGATCGGGCGACAAGTTACAATGAGCAGTTCTTC

size: NA
V: TRBV4-1
J: TRBJ2-3
D: NA
CDR3: CASSRVSTDTQYF
DNA: TGCGCCAGCAGCCGCGTCAGCACAGATACGCAGTATTTT

size: NA
V: TRBV9
J: TRBJ1-2
D: TRBD1
CDR3: CASSAGGKYGYTF
DNA: TGTGCCAGCAGCGCAGGGGGGAAATACGGCTACACCTTC

size: few
V: TRBV30
J: TRBJ2-3
D: TRBD1
CDR3: CAWIRQGETDTQYF
DNA: TGTGCCTGGATACGACAGGGGGAGACAGATACGCAGTATTTT

size: once
V: TRBV11-2
J: TRBJ2-3
D: NA
CDR3: CASSRDTVEVTDTQYF
DNA: TGTGCCAGCAGCCGGGACACCGTTGAAGTCACAGATACGCAGTATTTT

size: NA
V: TRBV6-5
J: TRBJ2-7
D: NA
CDR3: CASSYSDRDEQYF
DNA: TGTGCCAGCAGTTATTCCGACCGAGACGAGCAGTACTTC

size: NA
V: TRBV15
J: TRBJ1-3
D: NA
CDR3: CATSRDGRGYNTIYF
DNA: TGTGCCACCAGCAGAGATGGCAGGGGATACAACACCATATATTTT

size: NA
V: TRBV5-4
J: TRBJ2-3
D: NA
CDR3: CASSLRDSGADTQYF
DNA: TGTGCCAGCAGCCTACGGGACAGCGGGGCAGATACGCAGTATTTT

size: NA
V: TRBV4-3
J: TRBJ2-7
D: TRBD2
CDR3: CASSQSTGLAGEQYF
DNA: TGCGCCAGCAGCCAGAGCACAGGACTAGCGGGCGAGCAGTACTTC

size: NA
V: TRBV5-8
J: TRBJ2-5
D: TRBD1
CDR3: CASSTDREAQETQYF
DNA: TGTGCCAGCAGCACCGACAGGGAAGCGCAAGAGACCCAGTACTTC

size: NA
V: TRBV27
J: TRBJ2-3
D: TRBD2
CDR3: CASSLSSGSSTDTQYF
DNA: TGTGCCAGCAGTTTAAGTAGCGGGAGTAGCACAGATACGCAGTATTTT

size: NA
V: TRBV7-8
J: TRBJ2-2
D: NA
CDR3: CASSLDGVLKYTGELFF
DNA: TGTGCCAGCAGCTTAGATGGGGTCTTGAAGTACACCGGGGAGCTGTTTTTT

size: NA
V: TRBV11-3
J: TRBJ2-1
D: TRBD1
CDR3: CASSSRTGASYNEQFF
DNA: TGTGCCAGCAGCTCCCGGACAGGGGCTTCCTACAATGAGCAGTTCTTC

size: NA
V: TRBV27
J: TRBJ2-2
D: NA
CDR3: CASSPQQGAGTGELFF
DNA: TGTGCCAGCAGTCCCCAACAGGGAGCAGGGACCGGGGAGCTGTTTTTT

size: NA
V: TRBV28
J: TRBJ1-5
D: NA
CDR3: CASSLAGVQPQHF
DNA: TGTGCCAGCAGTTTGGCCGGGGTGCAGCCCCAGCATTTT

size: NA
V: TRBV5-5
J: TRBJ2-7
D: NA
CDR3: CASSLVQGLSSYEQYF
DNA: TGTGCCAGCAGCTTGGTTCAGGGCTTAAGCTCCTACGAGCAGTACTTC

size: NA
V: TRBV5-1
J: TRBJ2-7
D: TRBD1
CDR3: CASSIESGQSSYEQYF
DNA: TGCGCCAGCAGCATTGAATCGGGACAGAGCTCCTACGAGCAGTACTTC

size: NA
V: TRBV10-3
J: TRBJ2-7
D: NA
CDR3: CAISESNGISYEQYF
DNA: TGTGCCATCAGTGAGTCGAACGGGATCTCCTACGAGCAGTACTTC

size: NA
V: TRBV25-1
J: TRBJ2-7
D: TRBD1
CDR3: CASSNYGTATYEQYF
DNA: TGTGCCAGCAGTAATTACGGGACAGCAACCTACGAGCAGTACTTC

size: once
V: TRBV9
J: TRBJ2-7
D: NA
CDR3: CASSVGLLGEQYF
DNA: TGTGCCAGCAGCGTAGGACTCCTTGGGGAGCAGTACTTC

size: NA
V: TRBV9
J: TRBJ2-7
D: TRBD2
CDR3: CASSVGASGSYEQYF
DNA: TGTGCCAGCAGCGTAGGGGCTAGCGGGAGCTACGAGCAGTACTTC

size: NA
V: TRBV19
J: TRBJ1-1
D: NA
CDR3: CASSIGRRSEAFF
DNA: TGTGCCAGTAGTATAGGAAGGCGGTCTGAAGCTTTCTTT

size: NA
V: TRBV28
J: TRBJ2-5
D: NA
CDR3: CASSRTNGETQYF
DNA: TGTGCCAGCAGTCGGACTAATGGCGAGACCCAGTACTTC

size: NA
V: TRBV19
J: TRBJ1-6
D: NA
CDR3: CASSIGIRGHSPLHF
DNA: TGTGCCAGTAGTATAGGTATCCGGGGCCATTCACCCCTCCACTTT

size: NA
V: TRBV5-6
J: TRBJ2-1
D: TRBD2
CDR3: CASSSGLAGGEQFF
DNA: TGTGCCAGCAGCTCTGGACTAGCGGGAGGCGAGCAGTTCTTC

size: NA
V: TRBV9
J: TRBJ2-7
D: TRBD1
CDR3: CASSGGQGVYF
DNA: TGTGCCAGCAGCGGGGGACAGGGGGTGTACTTC

size: few
V: TRBV19
J: TRBJ2-7
D: TRBD1
CDR3: CASTPGTGGYEQYF
DNA: TGTGCCAGTACCCCAGGAACAGGGGGCTACGAGCAGTACTTC

size: NA
V: TRBV5-1
J: TRBJ2-3
D: NA
CDR3: CASSFDFGTKTDTQYF
DNA: TGCGCCAGCAGCTTTGATTTCGGGACAAAGACAGATACGCAGTATTTT

size: NA
V: TRBV5-1
J: TRBJ2-7
D: TRBD1
CDR3: CASSLDRGDEQYF
DNA: TGCGCCAGCAGCCTTGACAGGGGGGACGAGCAGTACTTC

size: NA
V: TRBV2
J: TRBJ2-1
D: NA
CDR3: CASSLGPAFNEQFF
DNA: TGTGCCAGCAGTTTAGGACCAGCGTTCAATGAGCAGTTCTTC

size: NA
V: TRBV28
J: TRBJ2-2
D: TRBD2
CDR3: CASSYFGTSTNTGELFF
DNA: TGTGCCAGCAGTTATTTCGGGACTAGTACGAACACCGGGGAGCTGTTTTTT

size: NA
V: TRBV10-1
J: TRBJ2-7
D: TRBD1
CDR3: CASSATGTGGYEQYF
DNA: TGCGCCAGCAGTGCTACCGGGACAGGGGGCTACGAGCAGTACTTC

size: NA
V: TRBV15
J: TRBJ2-1
D: NA
CDR3: CATSQRESNEQFF
DNA: TGTGCCACCAGCCAACGGGAGTCCAATGAGCAGTTCTTC